Listed below are T cell receptor beta chains from one sample, sequenced in a study of blood T cell repertoires in COVID-19. Using immunoSEQ multiplex PCR, the repertoire was profiled, and TCRdb retains in-frame clones only, with some absent. This table has approximately 230,000 clones, under 90% appearing once. The source material was PBMCs or T cells enriched from blood (not recorded which). These receptors were obtained from a man in his forties who had recovered from COVID-19. Each CDR3 is given without its conserved first and last residue. Each record gives: V gene, J gene, CDR3 protein.

TRBV19	TRBJ1-4	ASRDRVEKLF
TRBV27	TRBJ2-7	ASSLSAGSYEQY
TRBV7-2	TRBJ2-7	ASSLVPGLFYEQY
TRBV4-1	TRBJ1-2	ASSQAGTASLYGYT
TRBV7-9	TRBJ1-4	ASSPRLGQDYEKLF
TRBV19	TRBJ1-1	ASSPPREGTTEAF
TRBV7-3	TRBJ2-2	ASSPPGTSGGQNTGELF
TRBV2	TRBJ1-5	ASSKTGSQPQH
TRBV6-2/TRBV6-3	TRBJ1-2	ASSYSWTGGRGYT
TRBV7-8	TRBJ2-7	ASSWDRAYEQY
TRBV3-1/TRBV3-2	TRBJ1-5	ASSLTSRTGTQH
TRBV18	TRBJ1-5	ASSQGQGQPQH
TRBV6-1	TRBJ1-3	ASSEGSSAGNTIY
TRBV3-1/TRBV3-2	TRBJ1-1	ASSRTGGILMNTEAF
TRBV9	TRBJ2-7	ASSVGGSGGPYEQY
TRBV7-9	TRBJ1-3	ASSLVTGAPNTIY
TRBV6-5	TRBJ2-3	ASSYSTNTDTQY
TRBV24-1	TRBJ2-7	ATIRDSYEQY
TRBV12-2	TRBJ1-2	ASRLTGTGGTNYGYT
TRBV28	TRBJ2-7	ASSLRDRGHEQY
TRBV5-4	TRBJ1-3	ASSSNHRTGAGNTIY
TRBV7-2	TRBJ1-6	ASRTGAGDINSPLH